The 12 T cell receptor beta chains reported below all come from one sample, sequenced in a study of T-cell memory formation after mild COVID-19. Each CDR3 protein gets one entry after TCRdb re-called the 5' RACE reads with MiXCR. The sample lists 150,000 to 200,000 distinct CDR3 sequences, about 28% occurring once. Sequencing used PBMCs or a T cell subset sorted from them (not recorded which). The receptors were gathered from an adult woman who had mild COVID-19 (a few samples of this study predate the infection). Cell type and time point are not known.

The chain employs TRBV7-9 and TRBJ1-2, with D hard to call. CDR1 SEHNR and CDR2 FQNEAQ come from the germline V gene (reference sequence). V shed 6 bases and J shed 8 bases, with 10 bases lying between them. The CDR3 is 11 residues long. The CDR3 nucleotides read TGTGCCAGCAGGGGCCAAGTAGGCTACACCTTC. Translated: CASRGQVGYTF.

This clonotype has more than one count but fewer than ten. In nucleotides, the CDR3 is TGCAGTGCTGGCCGGACTAGCGGGGGGACACAAGAGACCCAGTACTTC. As protein: CSAGRTSGGTQETQYF. V gene TRBV20-1 combines with J gene TRBJ2-5, with 14 bases identical to TRBD2. The CDR3 totals 16 residues. Germline-derived CDR1 and CDR2 are DFQATT and SNEGSKA (reference sequence). Losses at the gene ends were 5 bases for V and 2 bases for J; bases not matched to a gene: 7.

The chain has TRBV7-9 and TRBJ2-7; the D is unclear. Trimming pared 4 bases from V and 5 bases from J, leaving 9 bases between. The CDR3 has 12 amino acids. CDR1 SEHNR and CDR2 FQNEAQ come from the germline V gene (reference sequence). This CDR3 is CASSYELNEQYF. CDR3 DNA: TGTGCCAGCAGCTACGAGTTGAACGAGCAGTACTTC.

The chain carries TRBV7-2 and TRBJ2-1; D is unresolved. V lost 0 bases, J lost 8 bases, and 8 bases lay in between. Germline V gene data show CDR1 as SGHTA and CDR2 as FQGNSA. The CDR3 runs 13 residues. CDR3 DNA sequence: TGTGCCAGCAGCTTAGCGCGTCTTGATGAGCAGTTCTTC. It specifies CASSLARLDEQFF.

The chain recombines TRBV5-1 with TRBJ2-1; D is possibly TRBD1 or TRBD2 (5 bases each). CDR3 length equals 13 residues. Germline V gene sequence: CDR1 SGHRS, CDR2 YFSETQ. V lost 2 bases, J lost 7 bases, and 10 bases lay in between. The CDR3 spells CASSLVGVNEQFF. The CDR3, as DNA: TGCGCCAGCAGCTTAGTGGGGGTAAATGAGCAGTTCTTC.

The CDR3 here is CASSRDMGGDGYTF. The CDR3, as DNA: TGCGCCAGCTCCCGGGACATGGGCGGAGATGGCTACACCTTC. The rearrangement links TRBV5-1 to TRBJ1-2; D possibly corresponds to TRBD1 (6 bases). V was shortened by 7 bases and J by 6 bases, with 19 bases between the two germline ends. CDR3 size: 14 residues. The germline CDR1 and CDR2 sequences are SGHRS and YFSETQ.

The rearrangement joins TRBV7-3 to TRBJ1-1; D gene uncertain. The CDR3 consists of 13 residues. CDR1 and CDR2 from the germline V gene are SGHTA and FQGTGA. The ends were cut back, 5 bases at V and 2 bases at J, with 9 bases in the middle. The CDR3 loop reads CASSAGGNTEAFF. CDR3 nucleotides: TGTGCCAGCAGCGCGGGAGGAAACACTGAAGCTTTCTTT.

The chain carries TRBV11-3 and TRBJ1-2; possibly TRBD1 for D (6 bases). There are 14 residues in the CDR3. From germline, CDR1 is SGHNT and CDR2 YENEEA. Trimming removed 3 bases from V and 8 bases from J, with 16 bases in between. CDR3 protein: CASSFGTGLNGYTF. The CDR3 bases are TGTGCCAGCAGCTTCGGTACAGGGCTGAACGGCTACACCTTC. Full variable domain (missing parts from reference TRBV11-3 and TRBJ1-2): EAGVVQSPRYKIIEKKQPVAFWCNPISGHNTLYWYLQNLGQGPELLIRYENEEAVDDSQLPKDRFSAERLKGVDSTLKIQPAELGDSAVYLCASSFGTGLNGYTFGSGTRLTVV.

CDR3 nucleotides: TGTGCCAGCAGCCAGAGACAGGGTATCGGCTACACCTTC. Translation: CASSQRQGIGYTF. The gene calls are TRBV7-9 and TRBJ1-2; TRBD1 matches at 7 bases. CDR1 is SEHNR, CDR2 FQNEAQ, per germline (reference sequence). The V and J ends lost 5 bases and 8 bases, in that order; junction bases with no gene match: 8. This CDR3 comprises 13 residues.

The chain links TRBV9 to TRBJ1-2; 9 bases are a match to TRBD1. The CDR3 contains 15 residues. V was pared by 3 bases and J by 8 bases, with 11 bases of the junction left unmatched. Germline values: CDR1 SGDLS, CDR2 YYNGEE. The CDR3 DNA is TGTGCCAGCAGCGCCCGACCGGGACAGGGTGGCGGCTACACCTTC. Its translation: CASSARPGQGGGYTF.

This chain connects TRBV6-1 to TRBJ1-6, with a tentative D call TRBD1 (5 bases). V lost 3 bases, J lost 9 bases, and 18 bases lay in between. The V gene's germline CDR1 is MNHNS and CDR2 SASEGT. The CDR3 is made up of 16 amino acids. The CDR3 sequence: CASSDASGSRGSPLHF. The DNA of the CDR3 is TGTGCCAGCAGTGACGCTTCCGGGTCTAGGGGTTCACCCCTCCACTTT.

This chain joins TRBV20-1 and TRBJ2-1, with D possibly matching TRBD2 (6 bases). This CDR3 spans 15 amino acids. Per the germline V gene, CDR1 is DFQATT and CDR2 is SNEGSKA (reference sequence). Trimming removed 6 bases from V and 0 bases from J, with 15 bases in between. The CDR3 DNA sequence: TGCAGTGCGATTACCGCGGGGAGCTCCTACAATGAGCAGTTCTTC. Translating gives CSAITAGSSYNEQFF.